This TCR beta chain was recorded in a study of response to subunit inactivated influenza vaccine (dated by TCRdb to the late 2010s). Broadly, across the study: Deep quantitative profiling of the T cell receptor repertoire was used in the study to follow responses to a trivalent subunit inactivated influenza vaccine.

General findings and caveats noted by the study authors: It was suggested by the authors that each seasonal influenza vaccination may recruit only a limited number of new T cells.

Preparation of the library involved RT-PCR. The sequencer listed for this sample is Illumina HiSeq 2500. TCRdb itself trimmed the public reads at Q25 with fastp, ran MiXCR and retained productive beta chains. Here each entry gathers all rows of one CDR3 protein and keeps the most common genes and DNA. Within this sample are hundreds of thousands of distinct CDR3 sequences, with approximately 11% of them counted one time only. The top ten hold roughly 11% of the sample. The cysteine opens and the phenylalanine closes a CDR3 of 15 amino acids. The kept DNA is CDR3 alone, 45 bases in frame from the first base. The germline V gene provides CDR1 ENHRY and CDR2 SYGVKD. The V and J ends are trimmed by 3 bases and 7 bases, leaving 15 bases between them. As to this clonotype: Its antigen is unknown. No per-base quality is available; no much larger clone lies one base away.

These data are also associated with another study on T cells expressing NK-cell markers. The second paper states: The TCR beta cDNA libraries were made using 5'RACE template switching, a step that added both a universal primer site and unique molecular identifiers. In sorted CD3+CD56+NKG2C+, CD3+CD56+NKG2C- and CD3+CD56-NKG2C+ T-cell subsets from roughly 8 donors, TCR beta-chain repertoires were profiled. Among the eight sequenced donors, only one was HCMV-seronegative, while the other seven were HCMV-seropositive. To restrict sorting to alphabetaTCR-expressing T cells, an anti-gammadeltaTCR antibody was added in several experiments. In six donors, the dominant CD3+CD56+NKG2C+ clonotypes were among the top 10 CD8+ clonotypes and accounted for about 1.0-7.5% of CD8+ T cells. Those dominant clonotypes were again the most abundant among CD3+CD56-NKG2C+ cells in a few donors, at about 25-60.1%. It remained unclear whether the expanded NKG2C-expressing T cell clones were specific for HCMV antigens. All eight donors whose samples were sequenced were randomly selected healthy volunteers, three of them men and five women. HCMV-specific IgG was detected in serum with a commercial ELISA kit to determine HCMV serostatus. Ficoll density gradient centrifugation was used to isolate peripheral blood mononuclear cells from blood. For several donors, bulk peripheral blood T-cell repertoires were additionally sequenced from unsorted PBMC. Synthesis of cDNA was primed from the TCR beta constant segment and was followed by two consecutive PCR amplification steps. Illumina HiSeq 2000/2500, MiSeq or NextSeq was used to sequence libraries as 2 x 150 bp reads. Reads were demultiplexed and grouped by UMI with MIGEC, and clonotypes were assembled and quantified with MiTCR. To exclude erroneous sequences, any TCR cDNA sequence not supported by at least two reads was discarded. The tcR package was used for downstream repertoire analysis, and clonotypes were matched across fractions by CDR3 nucleotide sequence plus V segment. VDJmatch was used to annotate antigen specificity against VDJdb, with one amino acid substitution in CDR3 allowed.

Recombination linked TRBV10-3 to TRBJ1-4; a tentative D match to TRBD1 spans 5 bases. The clonotype originates from a man aged 50 to 60 who received an inactivated influenza vaccine. Donor details come from another sample of the same person, matched by shared clones. Sequencing was performed on PBMCs from blood, taken on the day of vaccination. The nucleotide sequence is given as TGTGCCATCAGTGACCCGGGGGACTCCCGTGAAAAACTGTTTTTT. It encodes CAISDPGDSREKLFF.